This T cell receptor (beta chain) stems from a study of T cells in Graves' hyperthyroidism and ophthalmopathy. Overall study: Peripheral blood specimens were obtained at initial diagnosis, prior to any treatment.

Points from the study as a whole: Stable hyperthyroidism was separated from ophthalmopathy by a model based on 13 V-J features.

The CDR3 extends over 12 amino acids. V lost 4 bases, J lost 6 bases, and 12 bases lay in between. The germline gives CDR1 SQVTM, CDR2 ANQGSEA. Patients with uncontrolled infections, other autoimmune diseases, pregnancy or lactation were excluded. Together with thyroid ultrasound, orbital computed tomography, serum thyroxine and TRAb, clinical symptoms were used for diagnoses. Using RNA transcripts as the source, TCR beta CDR3 regions were amplified. TCR CDR3 regions were first amplified by RT-PCR with HTBI primers. MiXCR was run by TCRdb on the multiplex PCR reads, yielding one entry per CDR3 protein. The sample yields about 520,000 distinct CDR3 sequences, roughly a quarter seen once. The sample holds many counts of this clonotype. Its matching antigen is unknown.

The V call is TRBV29-1, the J call TRBJ1-1; possibly TRBD1 for D (6 bases). Sequenced sample: blood. This receptor was identified in a woman aged 25 to 45 with Graves' ophthalmopathy. CDR3 amino acids: CSVGTASAEAFF. For the CDR3, the DNA is TGCAGCGTTGGGACAGCCAGCGCTGAAGCTTTCTTT.